This TCR beta chain was sequenced in a study of T cell changes during pregnancy in multiple sclerosis. V shed 5 bases and J shed 2 bases, with 13 bases lying between them. This CDR3 has 15 amino acids. Germline V gene lookup returns CDR1 SNHLY and CDR2 FYNNEI. Sequencing used immunoSEQ multiplex PCR; TCRdb keeps in-frame clones, though not all of them. The sample has about 100,000 clones; approximately 92% are singletons. The chain carries TRBV2 and TRBJ1-5; no definite D call. This material consisted of peripheral blood, taken in the first trimester of pregnancy. The TCR was taken from a female donor with multiple sclerosis, enrolled in a pregnancy study. CDR3 sequence reads: CASSLWESRNQPQHF. DNA of the CDR3: TGTGCCAGCAGTCTCTGGGAGTCCCGCAATCAGCCCCAGCATTTT.